This T cell receptor beta chain was documented in a study of T-cell reconstitution after alpha-beta-depleted transplantation in children. Unique molecular identifiers were used in preparing the TCRbeta library. MiXCR, applied by TCRdb to the PCR reads, yields one record per CDR3 protein. The data contain approximately 500,000 distinct CDR3 sequences, 10% of them singletons. There are 12 residues in the CDR3. Between the trimmed V and J ends, which lost 8 bases and 5 bases, there was a span of 12 bases. Germline CDR1 is GTSNPN and CDR2 is SVGIG (reference sequence). The chain carries TRBV30 and TRBJ2-2; D is possibly TRBD2 (5 bases). This TCR was recovered from a child aged 2-15 years with inherited bone marrow failure, due to receive a stem cell transplant. The sample in question was PBMCs, obtained before TCRalphabeta/CD19-depleted stem cell transplant. CDR3 bases: TGTGCCGGGGTCCGGGATACCGGGGAGCTGTTTTTT. This codes for CAGVRDTGELFF.